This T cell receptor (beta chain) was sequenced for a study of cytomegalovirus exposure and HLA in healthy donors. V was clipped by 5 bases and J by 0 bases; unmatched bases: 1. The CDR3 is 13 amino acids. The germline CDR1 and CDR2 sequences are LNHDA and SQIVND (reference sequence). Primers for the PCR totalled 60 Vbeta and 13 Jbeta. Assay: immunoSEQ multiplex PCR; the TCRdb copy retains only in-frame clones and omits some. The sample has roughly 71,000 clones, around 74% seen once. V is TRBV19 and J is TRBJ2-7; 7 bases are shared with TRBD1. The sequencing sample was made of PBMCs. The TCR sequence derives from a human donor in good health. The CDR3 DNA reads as TGTGCCAGTAGTTGGGACAGCTCCTACGAGCAGTACTTC. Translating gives CASSWDSSYEQYF.